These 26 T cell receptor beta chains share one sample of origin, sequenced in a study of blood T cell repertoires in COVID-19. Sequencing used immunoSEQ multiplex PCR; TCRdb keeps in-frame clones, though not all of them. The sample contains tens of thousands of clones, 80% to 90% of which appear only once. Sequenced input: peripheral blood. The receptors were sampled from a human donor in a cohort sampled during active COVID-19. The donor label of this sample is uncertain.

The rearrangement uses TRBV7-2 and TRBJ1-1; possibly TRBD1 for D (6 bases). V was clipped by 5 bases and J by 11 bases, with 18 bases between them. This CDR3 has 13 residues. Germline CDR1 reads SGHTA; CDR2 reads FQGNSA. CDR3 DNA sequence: TGTGCCAGCAGCCCCCGGACAGCCGAACTTGCTTTCTTT. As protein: CASSPRTAELAFF.

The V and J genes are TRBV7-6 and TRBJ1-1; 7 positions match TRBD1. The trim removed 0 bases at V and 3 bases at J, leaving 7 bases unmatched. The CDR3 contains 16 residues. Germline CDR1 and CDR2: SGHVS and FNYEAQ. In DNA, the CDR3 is TGTGCCAGCAGCTTAGCGACAGGGAATACGGACACTGAAGCTTTCTTT. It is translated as CASSLATGNTDTEAFF.

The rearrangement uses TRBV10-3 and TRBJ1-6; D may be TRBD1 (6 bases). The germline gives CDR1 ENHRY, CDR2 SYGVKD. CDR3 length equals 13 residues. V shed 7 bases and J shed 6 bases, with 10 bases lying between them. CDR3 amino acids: CAITPDSNSPLHF. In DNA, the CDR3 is TGTGCCATCACTCCGGACAGTAATTCACCCCTCCACTTT.

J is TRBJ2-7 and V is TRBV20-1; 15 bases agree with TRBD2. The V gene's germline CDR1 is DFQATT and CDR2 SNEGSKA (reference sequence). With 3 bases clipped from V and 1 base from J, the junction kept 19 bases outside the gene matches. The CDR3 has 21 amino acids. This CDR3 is CSASYWELRTSGGDLSYEQYF. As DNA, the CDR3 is TGCAGTGCTAGTTATTGGGAATTGAGGACTAGCGGGGGGGACTTGTCCTACGAGCAGTACTTC.

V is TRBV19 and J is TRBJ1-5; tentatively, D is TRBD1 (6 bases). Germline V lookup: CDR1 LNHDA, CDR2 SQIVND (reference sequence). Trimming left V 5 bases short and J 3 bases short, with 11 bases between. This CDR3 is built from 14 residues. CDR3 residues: CASSEQGPNQPQHF. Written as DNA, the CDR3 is TGTGCCAGTAGTGAACAGGGTCCCAATCAGCCCCAGCATTTT.

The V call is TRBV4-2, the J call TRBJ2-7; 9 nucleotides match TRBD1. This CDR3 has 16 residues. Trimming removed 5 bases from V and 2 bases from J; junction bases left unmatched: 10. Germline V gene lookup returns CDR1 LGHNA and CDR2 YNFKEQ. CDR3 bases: TGTGCCAGCAGCTTACCGGGACAGGGCGACCCCTACGAGCAGTACTTC. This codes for CASSLPGQGDPYEQYF.

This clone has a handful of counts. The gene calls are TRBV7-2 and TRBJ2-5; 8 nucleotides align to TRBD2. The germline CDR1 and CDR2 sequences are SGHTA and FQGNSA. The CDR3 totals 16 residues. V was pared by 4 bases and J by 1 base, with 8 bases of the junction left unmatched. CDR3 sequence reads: CASSSFPRGGQETQYF. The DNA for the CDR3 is TGTGCCAGCAGCTCCTTTCCCCGGGGGGGCCAAGAGACCCAGTACTTC.

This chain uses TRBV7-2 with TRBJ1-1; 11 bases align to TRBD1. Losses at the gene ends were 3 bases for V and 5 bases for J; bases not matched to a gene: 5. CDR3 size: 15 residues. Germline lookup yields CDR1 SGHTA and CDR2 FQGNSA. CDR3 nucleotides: TGTGCCAGCAGCTTTAGACGGGACAGGGGGACTGAAGCTTTCTTT. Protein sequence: CASSFRRDRGTEAFF.

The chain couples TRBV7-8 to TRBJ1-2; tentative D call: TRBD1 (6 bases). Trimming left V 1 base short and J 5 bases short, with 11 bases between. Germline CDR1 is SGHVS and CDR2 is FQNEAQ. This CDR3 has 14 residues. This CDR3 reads CASSLGGRGYGYTF. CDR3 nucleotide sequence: TGTGCCAGCAGCTTAGGTGGCAGGGGATATGGCTACACCTTC.

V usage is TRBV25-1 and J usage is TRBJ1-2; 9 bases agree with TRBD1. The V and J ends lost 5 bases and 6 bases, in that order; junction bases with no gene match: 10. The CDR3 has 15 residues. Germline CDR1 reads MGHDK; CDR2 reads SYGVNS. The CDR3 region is CASSTTGGLPHGYTF. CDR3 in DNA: TGTGCCAGCAGTACGACAGGGGGTCTTCCCCATGGCTACACCTTC.

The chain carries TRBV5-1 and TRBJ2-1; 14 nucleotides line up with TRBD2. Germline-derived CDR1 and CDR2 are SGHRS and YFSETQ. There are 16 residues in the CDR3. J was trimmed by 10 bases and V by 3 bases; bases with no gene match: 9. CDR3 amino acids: CASSSPGLAGVHEQFF. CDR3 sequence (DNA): TGCGCCAGCAGCTCACCGGGACTAGCGGGGGTACACGAGCAGTTCTTC.

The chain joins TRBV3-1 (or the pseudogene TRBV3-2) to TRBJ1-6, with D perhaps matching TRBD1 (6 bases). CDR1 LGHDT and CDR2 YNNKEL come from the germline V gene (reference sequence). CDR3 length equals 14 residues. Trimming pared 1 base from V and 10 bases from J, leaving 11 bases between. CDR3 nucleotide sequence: TGTGCCAGCAGCCAAGCGGGGGGCTGGTCACCCCTCCACTTT. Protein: CASSQAGGWSPLHF.

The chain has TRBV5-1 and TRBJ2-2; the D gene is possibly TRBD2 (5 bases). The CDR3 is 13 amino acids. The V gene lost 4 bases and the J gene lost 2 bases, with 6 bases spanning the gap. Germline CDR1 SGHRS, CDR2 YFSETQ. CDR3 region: CASSRTNTGELFF. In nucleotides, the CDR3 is TGCGCCAGCAGCAGGACTAACACCGGGGAGCTGTTTTTT.

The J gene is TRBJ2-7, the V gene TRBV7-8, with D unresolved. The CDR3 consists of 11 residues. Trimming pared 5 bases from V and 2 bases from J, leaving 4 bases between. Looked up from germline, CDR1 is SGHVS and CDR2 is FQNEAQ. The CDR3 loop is CASSGPYEQYF. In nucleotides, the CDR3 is TGTGCCAGCAGCGGCCCCTACGAGCAGTACTTC. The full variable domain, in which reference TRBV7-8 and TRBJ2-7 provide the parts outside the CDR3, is GAGVSQSPRYKVAKRGQDVALRCDPISGHVSLFWYQQALGQGPEFLTYFQNEAQLDKSGLPSDRFFAERPEGSVSTLKIQRTQQEDSAVYLCASSGPYEQYFGPGTRLTVT.

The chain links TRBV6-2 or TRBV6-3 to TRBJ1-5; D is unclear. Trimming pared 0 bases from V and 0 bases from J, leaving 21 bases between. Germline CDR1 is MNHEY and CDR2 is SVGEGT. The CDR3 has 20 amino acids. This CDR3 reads CASSYSKEGATIYSNQPQHF. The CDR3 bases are TGTGCCAGCAGTTACTCGAAGGAGGGAGCGACTATCTATAGCAATCAGCCCCAGCATTTT.

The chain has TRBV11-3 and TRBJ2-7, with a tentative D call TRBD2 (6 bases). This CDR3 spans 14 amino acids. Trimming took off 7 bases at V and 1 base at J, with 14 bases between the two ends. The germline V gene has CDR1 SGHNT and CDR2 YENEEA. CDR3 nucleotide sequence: TGTGCCAGCATACGGGGGTCTAATTCCTACGAGCAGTACTTC. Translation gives CASIRGSNSYEQYF. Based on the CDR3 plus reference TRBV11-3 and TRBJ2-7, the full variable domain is EAGVVQSPRYKIIEKKQPVAFWCNPISGHNTLYWYLQNLGQGPELLIRYENEEAVDDSQLPKDRFSAERLKGVDSTLKIQPAELGDSAVYLCASIRGSNSYEQYFGPGTRLTVT.

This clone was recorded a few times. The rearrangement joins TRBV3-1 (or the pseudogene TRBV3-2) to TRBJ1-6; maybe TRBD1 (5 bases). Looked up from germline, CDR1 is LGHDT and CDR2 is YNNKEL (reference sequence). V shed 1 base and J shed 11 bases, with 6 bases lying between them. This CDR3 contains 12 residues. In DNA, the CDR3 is TGTGCCAGCAGCCAAGGGGGCCCACCCCTCCACTTT. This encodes CASSQGGPPLHF.

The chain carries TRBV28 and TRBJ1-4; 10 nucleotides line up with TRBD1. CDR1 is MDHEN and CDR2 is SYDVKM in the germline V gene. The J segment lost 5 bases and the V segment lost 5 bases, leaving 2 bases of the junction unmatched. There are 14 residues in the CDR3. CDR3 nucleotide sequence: TGTGCCAGCAGTCAGACAGGGGGCAATGAAAAACTGTTTTTT. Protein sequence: CASSQTGGNEKLFF.

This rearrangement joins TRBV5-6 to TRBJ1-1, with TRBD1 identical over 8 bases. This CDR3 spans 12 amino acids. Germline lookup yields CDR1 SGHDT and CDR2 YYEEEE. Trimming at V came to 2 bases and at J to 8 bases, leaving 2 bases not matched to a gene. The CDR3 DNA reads TGTGCCAGCAGCTTCGACAGGGGAGAAGCTTTCTTT. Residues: CASSFDRGEAFF.

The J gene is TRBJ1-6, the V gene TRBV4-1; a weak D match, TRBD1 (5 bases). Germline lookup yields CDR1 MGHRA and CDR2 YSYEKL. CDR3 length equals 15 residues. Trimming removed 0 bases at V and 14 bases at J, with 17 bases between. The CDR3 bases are TGCGCCAGCAGCCAAGAAGAACAGGTTAATTCGGCCCTCCACTTT. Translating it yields CASSQEEQVNSALHF.

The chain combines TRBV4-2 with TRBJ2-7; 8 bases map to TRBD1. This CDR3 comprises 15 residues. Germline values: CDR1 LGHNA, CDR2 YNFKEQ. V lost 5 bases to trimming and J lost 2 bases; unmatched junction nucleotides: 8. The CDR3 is CASSVSGTGTYEQYF. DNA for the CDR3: TGTGCCAGCAGCGTCTCCGGGACAGGAACCTACGAGCAGTACTTC.

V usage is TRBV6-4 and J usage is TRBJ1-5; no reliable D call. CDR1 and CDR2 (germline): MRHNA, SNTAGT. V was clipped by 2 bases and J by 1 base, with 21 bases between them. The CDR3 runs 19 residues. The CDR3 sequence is CASSDDFPPPTKSNQPQHF. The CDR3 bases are TGTGCCAGCAGTGACGATTTCCCCCCACCAACAAAAAGCAATCAGCCCCAGCATTTT.

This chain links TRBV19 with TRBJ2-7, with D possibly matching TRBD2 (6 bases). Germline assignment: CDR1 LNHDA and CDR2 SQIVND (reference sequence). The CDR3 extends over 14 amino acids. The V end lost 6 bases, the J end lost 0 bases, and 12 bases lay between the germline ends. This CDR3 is CASSPEGRSYEQYF. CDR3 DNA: TGTGCCAGTAGCCCGGAGGGGCGCTCCTACGAGCAGTACTTC.

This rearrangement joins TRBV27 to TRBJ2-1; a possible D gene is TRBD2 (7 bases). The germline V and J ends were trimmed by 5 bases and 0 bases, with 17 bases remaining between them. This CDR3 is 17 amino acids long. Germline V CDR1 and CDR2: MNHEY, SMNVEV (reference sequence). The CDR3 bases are TGTGCCAGCAGTCTGCGGCTAGCGGACAGCTCCTACAATGAGCAGTTCTTC. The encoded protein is CASSLRLADSSYNEQFF.

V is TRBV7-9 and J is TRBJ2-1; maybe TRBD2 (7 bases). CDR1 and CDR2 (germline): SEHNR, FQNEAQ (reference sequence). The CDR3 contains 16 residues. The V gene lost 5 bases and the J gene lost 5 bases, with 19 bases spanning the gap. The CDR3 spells CASSAREGGPHNEQFF. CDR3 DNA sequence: TGTGCCAGCAGCGCGAGGGAGGGGGGGCCCCACAATGAGCAGTTCTTC.

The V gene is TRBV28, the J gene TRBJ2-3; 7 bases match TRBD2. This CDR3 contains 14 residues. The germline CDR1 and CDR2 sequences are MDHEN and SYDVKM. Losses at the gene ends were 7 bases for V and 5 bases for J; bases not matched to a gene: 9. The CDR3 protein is CASIAGGIGDTQYF. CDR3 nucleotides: TGTGCCAGCATAGCCGGGGGGATCGGAGATACGCAGTATTTT.